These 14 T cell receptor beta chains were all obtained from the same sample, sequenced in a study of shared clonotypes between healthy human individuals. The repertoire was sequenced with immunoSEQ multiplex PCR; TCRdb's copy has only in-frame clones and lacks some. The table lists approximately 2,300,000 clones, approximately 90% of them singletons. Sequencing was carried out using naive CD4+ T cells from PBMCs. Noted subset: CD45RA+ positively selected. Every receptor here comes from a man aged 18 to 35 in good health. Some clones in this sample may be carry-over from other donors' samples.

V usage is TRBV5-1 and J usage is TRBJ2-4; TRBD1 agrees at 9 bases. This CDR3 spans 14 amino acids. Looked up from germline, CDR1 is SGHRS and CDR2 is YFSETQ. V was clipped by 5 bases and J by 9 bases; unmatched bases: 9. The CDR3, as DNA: TGCGCCAGCAGTCAGGACAGGGGAGAGGGCATTCAGTACTTC. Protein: CASSQDRGEGIQYF.

The CDR3, as DNA: TGCAGCGTTGAAAAGACGCTGAACACTGAAGCTTTCTTT. This gives the protein CSVEKTLNTEAFF. V usage is TRBV29-1 and J usage is TRBJ1-1; D ambiguous. The germline V gene encodes CDR1 SQVTM and CDR2 ANQGSEA. CDR3 length: 13 amino acids. Trimming took off 2 bases at V and 0 bases at J, with 7 bases between the two ends.

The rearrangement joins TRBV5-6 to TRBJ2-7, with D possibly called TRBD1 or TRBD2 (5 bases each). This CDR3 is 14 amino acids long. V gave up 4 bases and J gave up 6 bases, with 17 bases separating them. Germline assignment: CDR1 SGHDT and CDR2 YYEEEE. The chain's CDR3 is CASSPVGARGEQYF. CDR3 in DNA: TGTGCCAGCAGCCCCGTCGGGGCTAGAGGCGAGCAGTACTTC.

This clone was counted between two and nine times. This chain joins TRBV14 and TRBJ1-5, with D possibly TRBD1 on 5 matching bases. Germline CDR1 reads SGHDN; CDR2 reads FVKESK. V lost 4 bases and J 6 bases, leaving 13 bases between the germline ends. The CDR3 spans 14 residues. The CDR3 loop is CASSPQGAVQPQHF. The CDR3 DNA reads TGTGCCAGCAGCCCGCAGGGTGCTGTTCAGCCCCAGCATTTT.

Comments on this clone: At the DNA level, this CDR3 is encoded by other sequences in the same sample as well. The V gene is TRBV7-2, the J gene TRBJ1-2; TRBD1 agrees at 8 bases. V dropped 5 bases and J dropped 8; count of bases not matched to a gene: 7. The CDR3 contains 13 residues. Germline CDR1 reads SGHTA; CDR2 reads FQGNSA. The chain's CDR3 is CASSPDRGDGYTF. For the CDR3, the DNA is TGTGCCAGCAGCCCCGACAGGGGTGACGGCTACACCTTC.

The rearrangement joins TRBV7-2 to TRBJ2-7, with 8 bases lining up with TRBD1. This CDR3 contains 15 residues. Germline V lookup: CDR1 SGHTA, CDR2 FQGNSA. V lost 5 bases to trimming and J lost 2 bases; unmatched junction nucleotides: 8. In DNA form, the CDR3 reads TGTGCCAGCAGCCGACGACAGGGGTGGCCCTACGAGCAGTACTTC. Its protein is CASSRRQGWPYEQYF.

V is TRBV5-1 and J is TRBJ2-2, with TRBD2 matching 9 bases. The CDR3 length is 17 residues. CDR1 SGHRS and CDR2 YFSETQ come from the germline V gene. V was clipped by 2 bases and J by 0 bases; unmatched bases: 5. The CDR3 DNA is TGCGCCAGCAGCTTCTACCTAGCGGGAACGAACACCGGGGAGCTGTTTTTT. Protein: CASSFYLAGTNTGELFF. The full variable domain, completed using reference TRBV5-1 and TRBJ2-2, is KAGVTQTPRYLIKTRGQQVTLSCSPISGHRSVSWYQQTPGQGLQFLFEYFSETQRNKGNFPGRFSGRQFSNSRSEMNVSTLELGDSALYLCASSFYLAGTNTGELFFGEGSRLTVL.

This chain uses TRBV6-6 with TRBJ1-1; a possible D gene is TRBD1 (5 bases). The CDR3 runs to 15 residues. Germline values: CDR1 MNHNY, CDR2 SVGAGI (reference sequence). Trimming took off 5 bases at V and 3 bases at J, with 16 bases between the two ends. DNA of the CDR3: TGTGCCAGCAGTGGGAGGGGTTCGATGCACACTGAAGCTTTCTTT. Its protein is CASSGRGSMHTEAFF.

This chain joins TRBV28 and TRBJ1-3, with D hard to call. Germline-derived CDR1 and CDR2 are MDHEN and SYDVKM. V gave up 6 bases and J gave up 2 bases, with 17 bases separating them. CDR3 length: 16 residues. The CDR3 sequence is CASSLPARLTGNTIYF. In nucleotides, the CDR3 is TGTGCCAGCAGCCTGCCGGCCAGACTTACTGGAAACACCATATATTTT.

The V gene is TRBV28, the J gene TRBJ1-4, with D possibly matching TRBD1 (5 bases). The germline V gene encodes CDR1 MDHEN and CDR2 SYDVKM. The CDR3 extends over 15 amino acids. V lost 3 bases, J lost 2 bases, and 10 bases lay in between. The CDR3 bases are TGTGCCAGCAGTTTCGGGTACAGGACTAATGAAAAACTGTTTTTT. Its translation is CASSFGYRTNEKLFF.

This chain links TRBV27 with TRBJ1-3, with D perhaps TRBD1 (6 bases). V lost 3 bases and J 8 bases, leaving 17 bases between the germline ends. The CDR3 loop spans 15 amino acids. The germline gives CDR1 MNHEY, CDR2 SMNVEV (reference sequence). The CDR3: CASSFRGTQGHTIYF. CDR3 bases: TGTGCCAGCAGTTTCCGCGGGACACAAGGACACACCATATATTTT.

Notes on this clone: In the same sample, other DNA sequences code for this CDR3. The CDR3 nucleotides read TGTGCCAGCAGTGAAGTAGGACAGGGAACCGGGGAGCTGTTTTTT. Translation: CASSEVGQGTGELFF. The chain uses TRBV2 and TRBJ2-2, with 8 bases aligning to TRBD1. The V segment lost 1 base and the J segment 5 bases; nucleotides outside the gene matches: 3. CDR3 length equals 15 residues. The germline CDR1 and CDR2 sequences are SNHLY and FYNNEI. The variable domain in full, with the rest retrieved from reference TRBV2 and TRBJ2-2, is EPEVTQTPSHQVTQMGQEVILRCVPISNHLYFYWYRQILGQKVEFLVSFYNNEISEKSEIFDDQFSVERPDGSNFTLKIRSTKLEDSAMYFCASSEVGQGTGELFFGEGSRLTVL.

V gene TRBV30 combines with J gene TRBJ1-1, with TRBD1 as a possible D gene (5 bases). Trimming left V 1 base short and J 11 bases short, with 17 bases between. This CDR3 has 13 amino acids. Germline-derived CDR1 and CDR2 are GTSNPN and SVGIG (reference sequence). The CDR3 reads CAWSGEGALSAFF. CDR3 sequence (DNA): TGTGCCTGGAGTGGCGAAGGGGCGCTTTCCGCTTTCTTT.

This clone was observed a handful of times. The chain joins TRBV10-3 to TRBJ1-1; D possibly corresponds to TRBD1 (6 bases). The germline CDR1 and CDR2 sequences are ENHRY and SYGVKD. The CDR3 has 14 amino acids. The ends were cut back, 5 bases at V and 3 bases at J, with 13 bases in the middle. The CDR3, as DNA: TGTGCCATCAGTAACCAGAGGGGGGACACTGAAGCTTTCTTT. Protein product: CAISNQRGDTEAFF.